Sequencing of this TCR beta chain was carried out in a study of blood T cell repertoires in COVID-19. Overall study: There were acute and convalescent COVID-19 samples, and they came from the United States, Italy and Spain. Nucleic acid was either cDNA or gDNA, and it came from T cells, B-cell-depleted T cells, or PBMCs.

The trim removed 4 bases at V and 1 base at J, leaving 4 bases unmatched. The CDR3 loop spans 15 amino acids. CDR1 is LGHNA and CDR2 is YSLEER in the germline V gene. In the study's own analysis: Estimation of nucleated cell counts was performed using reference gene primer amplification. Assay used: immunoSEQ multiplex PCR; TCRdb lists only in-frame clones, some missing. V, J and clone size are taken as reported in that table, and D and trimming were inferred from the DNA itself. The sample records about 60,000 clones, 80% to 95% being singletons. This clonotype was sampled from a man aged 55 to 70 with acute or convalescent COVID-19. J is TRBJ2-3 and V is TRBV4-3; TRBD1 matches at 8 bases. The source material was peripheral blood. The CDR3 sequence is CASSPGTGRTDTQYF. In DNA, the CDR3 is TGCGCCAGCAGCCCAGGGACAGGCCGCACAGATACGCAGTATTTT.